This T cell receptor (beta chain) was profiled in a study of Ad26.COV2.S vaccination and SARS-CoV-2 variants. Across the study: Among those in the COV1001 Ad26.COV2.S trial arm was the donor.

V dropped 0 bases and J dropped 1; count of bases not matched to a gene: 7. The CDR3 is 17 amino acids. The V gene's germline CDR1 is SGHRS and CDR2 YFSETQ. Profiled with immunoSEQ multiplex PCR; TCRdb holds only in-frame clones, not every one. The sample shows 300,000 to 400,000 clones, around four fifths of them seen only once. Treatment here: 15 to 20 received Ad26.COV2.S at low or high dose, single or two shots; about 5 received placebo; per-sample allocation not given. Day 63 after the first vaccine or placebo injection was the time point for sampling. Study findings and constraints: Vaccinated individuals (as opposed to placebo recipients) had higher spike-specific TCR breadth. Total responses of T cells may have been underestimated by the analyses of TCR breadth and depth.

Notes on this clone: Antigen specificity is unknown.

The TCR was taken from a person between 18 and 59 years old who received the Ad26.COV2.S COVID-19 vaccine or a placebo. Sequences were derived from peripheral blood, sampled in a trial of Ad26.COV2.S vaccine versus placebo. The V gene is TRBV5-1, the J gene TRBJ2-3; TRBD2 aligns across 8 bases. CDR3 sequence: CASSLAAGGSRTDTQYF. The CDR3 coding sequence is TGCGCCAGCAGCTTGGCCGCGGGGGGTTCGCGCACAGATACGCAGTATTTT.